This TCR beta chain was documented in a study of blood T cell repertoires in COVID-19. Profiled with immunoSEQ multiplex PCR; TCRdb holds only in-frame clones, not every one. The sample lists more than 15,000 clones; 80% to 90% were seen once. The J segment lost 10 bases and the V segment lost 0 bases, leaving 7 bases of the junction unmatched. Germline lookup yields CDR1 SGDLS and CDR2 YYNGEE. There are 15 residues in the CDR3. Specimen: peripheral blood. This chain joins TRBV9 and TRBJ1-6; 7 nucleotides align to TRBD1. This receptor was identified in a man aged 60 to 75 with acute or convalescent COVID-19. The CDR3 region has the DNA TGTGCCAGCAGCGTAGACGAAGGAGGGGGCTCACCCCTCCACTTT. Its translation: CASSVDEGGGSPLHF.